This paragraph reports one T cell receptor (beta chain). Its specific antigen is unknown. Per-base qualities were not stored, and no clone one base away is much larger. The immunoSEQ Assay, a bias-controlled multiplex PCR, was used to amplify TCRbeta CDR3 regions from genomic DNA. In the source study's methods: Within the assay, amplification of reference gene primers was used to estimate how many nucleated cells each sample contained. Sequence reads were collapsed and filtered to measure the absolute abundance of every unique TCRbeta CDR3 rearrangement. For each sample, productive Simpson clonality was calculated by taking the square root of Simpson's diversity index across productive rearrangements. TCRdb carries this immuneACCESS record with in-frame sequences only. Its versions omit some clonotypes, under half of them owing to an unresolved V gene in the studies checked, with the rest unexplained. V, J and clone size derive from that table, while D and trimming were established from the DNA sequence. Across this sample there are fewer than 65,000 clones, with around 87% seen only once. Over 15% of the sample is in the top ten clones.

One collaborating source in Seattle enrolled patients during active infection and followed them longitudinally through the course of disease. Whole blood was collected in K2EDTA tubes by collaborating institutions according to the institutions' own protocols. For TCRbeta analysis, collaborators shipped samples in one of three forms: frozen whole blood, isolated PBMCs, or DNA extracted from either of those sample types. The data were obtained in a study of blood T cell repertoires in COVID-19 (dated by TCRdb to about 2020). For the wider study: Collaborator samples came from the United States, Italy and Spain and covered acute and convalescent phases of COVID-19. The prospective study material was composed of cDNA or gDNA derived from T cells, B-cell-depleted T cells, or PBMCs. The dataset comprised deeply sampled blood TCRbeta repertoires from subjects exposed to, actively infected with, or recovered from COVID-19. The repertoires were made available in a free public database intended to serve as a resource for research on the immune response to SARS-CoV-2. Samples came from the ongoing ImmuneRACE study (first 160 participants) plus 1,254 subjects from 6 global collaborators. The sample metadata nearly always contained a de-identified subject ID, COVID-19 status, age in years and sex. Where available, HLA class I and class II types were taken from metadata supplied by the sample provider and were not determined by assay-based typing. Broader findings and caveats from the paper: How much clinical and demographic metadata was included differed by source and by participant, and the metadata was provided uncurated.

Between the V and J ends, shortened by 3 bases and 3 bases respectively, the junction contains 13 bases. Taken from the germline V gene, the CDR1 and CDR2 loops are SGDLS and YYNGEE. The CDR3 spans 15 residues, from the cysteine through the phenylalanine. Only the CDR3 portion is preserved as DNA: 45 bases, with reading frame beginning at the first base. Rearrangement joined TRBV9 to TRBJ1-3; TRBD1 is possibly the D segment (5 matching bases). This sequence originates from a woman aged 55-69 years with COVID-19, enrolled during active disease. The material sequenced was peripheral blood. The CDR3 sequence is CASSGPRVLGNTIYF. The sequenced DNA is TGTGCCAGCAGCGGACCCAGGGTCCTTGGAAACACCATATATTTT. With the portions outside the CDR3 filled from the reference TRBV9 and TRBJ1-3 genes, the complete variable region becomes DSGVTQTPKHLITATGQRVTLRCSPRSGDLSVYWYQQSLDQGLQFLIQYYNGEERAKGNILERFSAQQFPDLHSELNLSSLELGDSALYFCASSGPRVLGNTIYFGEGSWLTVV.